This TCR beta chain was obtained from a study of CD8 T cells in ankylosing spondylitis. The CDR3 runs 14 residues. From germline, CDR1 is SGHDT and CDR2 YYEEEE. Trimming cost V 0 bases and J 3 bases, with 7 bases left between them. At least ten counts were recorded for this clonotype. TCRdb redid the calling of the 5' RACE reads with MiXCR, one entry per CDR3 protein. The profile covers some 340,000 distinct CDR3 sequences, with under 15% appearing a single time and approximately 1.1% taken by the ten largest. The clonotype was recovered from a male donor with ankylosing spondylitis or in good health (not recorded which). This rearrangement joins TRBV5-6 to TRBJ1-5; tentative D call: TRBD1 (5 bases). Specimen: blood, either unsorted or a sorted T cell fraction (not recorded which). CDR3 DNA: TGTGCCAGCAGCTTGGGACAGATCAATCAGCCCCAGCATTTT. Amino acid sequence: CASSLGQINQPQHF. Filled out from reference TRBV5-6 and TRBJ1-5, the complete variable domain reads DAGVTQSPTHLIKTRGQQVTLRCSPKSGHDTVSWYQQALGQGPQFIFQYYEEEERQRGNFPDRFSGHQFPNYSSELNVNALLLGDSALYLCASSLGQINQPQHFGDGTRLSIL.